The clone carrying this TCR beta chain is medium-sized (0.01 to 0.1%). The target antigen is unknown. The CDR3 runs to 16 residues. Germline V gives CDR1 SGHTA, CDR2 FQGNSA. With 3 bases removed from V and 6 bases from J, the gap between germline ends came to 18 bases. The sample originates from a study of naive and memory T cell subsets. The beta constant-region primer was an equimolar mix of two oligonucleotides covering TRBC1 and TRBC2. Ligated cDNA was amplified by four rounds of PCR with nested alpha and beta constant-region primers and SP2. TCRdb fed the UMI-ligation and nested PCR reads into MiXCR, producing one record per CDR3 protein. The sample shows several thousand distinct CDR3 sequences, 5.2% of them seen only once. Regarding the study as a whole: Clonotypes here are unpaired alpha or beta chain sequences.

The sequence was collected from a human donor in good health. Sequenced input: effector memory CD8+ T cells from blood. Subset defined: effector memory, CD45RA- CD27-. The chain recombines TRBV7-2 with TRBJ2-1; D might be TRBD1 (5 bases). The CDR3 bases are TGTGCCAGCAGCTTCGTACAGGTGATATTCCTCAATGAGCAGTTCTTC. This encodes CASSFVQVIFLNEQFF.